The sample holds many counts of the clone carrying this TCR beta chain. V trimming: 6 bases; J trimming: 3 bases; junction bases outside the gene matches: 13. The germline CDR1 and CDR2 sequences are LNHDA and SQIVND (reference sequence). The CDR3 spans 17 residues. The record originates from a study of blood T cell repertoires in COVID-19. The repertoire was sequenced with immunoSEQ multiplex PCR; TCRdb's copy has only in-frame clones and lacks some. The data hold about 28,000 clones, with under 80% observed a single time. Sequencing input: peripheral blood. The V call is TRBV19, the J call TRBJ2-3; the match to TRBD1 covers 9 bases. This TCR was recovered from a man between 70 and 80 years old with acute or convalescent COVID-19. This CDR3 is CASSPTDRGSRTDTQYF. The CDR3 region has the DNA TGTGCCAGTAGCCCTACGGACAGGGGCTCTAGGACAGATACGCAGTATTTT.